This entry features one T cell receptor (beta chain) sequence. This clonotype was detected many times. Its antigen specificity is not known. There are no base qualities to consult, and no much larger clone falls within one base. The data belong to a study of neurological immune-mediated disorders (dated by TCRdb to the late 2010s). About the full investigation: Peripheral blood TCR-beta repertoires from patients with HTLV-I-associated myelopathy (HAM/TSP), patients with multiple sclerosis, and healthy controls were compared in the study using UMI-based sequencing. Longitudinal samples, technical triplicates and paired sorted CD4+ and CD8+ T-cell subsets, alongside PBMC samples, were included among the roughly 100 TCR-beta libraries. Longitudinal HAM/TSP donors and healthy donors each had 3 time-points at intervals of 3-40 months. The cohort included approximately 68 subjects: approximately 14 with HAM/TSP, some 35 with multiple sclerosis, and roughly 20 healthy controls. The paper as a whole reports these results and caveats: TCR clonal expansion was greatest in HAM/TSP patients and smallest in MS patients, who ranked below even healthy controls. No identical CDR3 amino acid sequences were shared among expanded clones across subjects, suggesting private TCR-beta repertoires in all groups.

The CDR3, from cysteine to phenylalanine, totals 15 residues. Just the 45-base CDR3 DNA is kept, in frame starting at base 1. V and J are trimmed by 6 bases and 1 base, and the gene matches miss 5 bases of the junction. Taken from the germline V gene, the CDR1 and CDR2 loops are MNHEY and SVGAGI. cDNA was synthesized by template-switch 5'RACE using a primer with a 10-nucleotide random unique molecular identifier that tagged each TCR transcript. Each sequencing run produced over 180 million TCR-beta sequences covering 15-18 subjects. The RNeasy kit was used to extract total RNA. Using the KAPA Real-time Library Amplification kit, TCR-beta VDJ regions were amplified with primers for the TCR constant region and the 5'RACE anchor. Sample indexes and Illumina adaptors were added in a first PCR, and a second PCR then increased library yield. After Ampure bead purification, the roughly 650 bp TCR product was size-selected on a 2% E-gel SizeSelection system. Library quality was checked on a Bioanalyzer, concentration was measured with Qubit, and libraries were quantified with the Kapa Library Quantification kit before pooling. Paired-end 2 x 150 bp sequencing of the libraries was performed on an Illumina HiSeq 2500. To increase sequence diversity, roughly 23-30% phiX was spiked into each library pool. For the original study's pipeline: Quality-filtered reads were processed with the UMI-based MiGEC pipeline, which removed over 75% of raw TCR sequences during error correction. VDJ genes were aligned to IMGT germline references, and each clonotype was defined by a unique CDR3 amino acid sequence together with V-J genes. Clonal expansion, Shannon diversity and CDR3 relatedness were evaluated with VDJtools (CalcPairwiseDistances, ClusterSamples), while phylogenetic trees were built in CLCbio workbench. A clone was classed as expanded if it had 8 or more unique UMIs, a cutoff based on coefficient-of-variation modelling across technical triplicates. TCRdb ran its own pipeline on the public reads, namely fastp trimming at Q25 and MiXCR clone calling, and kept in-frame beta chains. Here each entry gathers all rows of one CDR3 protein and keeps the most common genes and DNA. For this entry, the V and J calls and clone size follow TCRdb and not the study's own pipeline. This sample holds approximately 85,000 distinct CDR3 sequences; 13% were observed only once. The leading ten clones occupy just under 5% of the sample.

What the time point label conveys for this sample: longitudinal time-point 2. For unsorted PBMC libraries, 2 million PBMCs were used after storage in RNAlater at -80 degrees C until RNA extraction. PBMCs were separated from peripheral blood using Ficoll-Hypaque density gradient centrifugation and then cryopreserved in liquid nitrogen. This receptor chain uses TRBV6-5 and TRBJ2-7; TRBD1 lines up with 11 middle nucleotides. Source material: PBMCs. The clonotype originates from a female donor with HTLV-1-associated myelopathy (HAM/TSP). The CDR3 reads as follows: CASRYRDRGSYEQYF. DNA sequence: TGTGCCAGCAGGTACAGGGACAGGGGGTCCTACGAGCAGTACTTC.